Following are 14 T cell receptor beta chains from one sample sequenced in a study of OX40 agonist ivuxolimab in advanced cancers. Here immunoSEQ multiplex PCR was the method, and the copy in TCRdb shows in-frame clones only, minus some. The profile shows around 110,000 clones, roughly 95% of them singletons. The input for sequencing was CD4+ or CD8+ T cells sorted from blood, taken in a trial of the OX40 agonist ivuxolimab. Source of these receptors: an adult with an advanced solid tumor such as melanoma, head and neck, liver or kidney cancer.

This chain uses TRBV5-4 with TRBJ2-5; a possible D gene is TRBD1 (5 bases). CDR1 SGHNT and CDR2 YYREEE come from the germline V gene (reference sequence). Trimming shortened V by 0 bases and J by 5 bases, and 14 bases separated the two germline ends. CDR3 size: 15 residues. This CDR3 reads CASSLAPSGRETQYF. CDR3 nucleotide sequence: TGTGCCAGCAGCTTGGCCCCGTCAGGGCGGGAGACCCAGTACTTC.

The chain links TRBV9 to TRBJ2-1, with 11 bases matching TRBD2. From germline, CDR1 is SGDLS and CDR2 YYNGEE. Trimming removed 4 bases from V and 3 bases from J; junction bases left unmatched: 9. The CDR3 is made up of 17 amino acids. The CDR3 DNA reads TGTGCCAGCAGCCGCCTTAGCGGGACTAGCGGCTACAATGAGCAGTTCTTC. This codes for CASSRLSGTSGYNEQFF.

This clone showed up just once. The chain links TRBV5-1 to TRBJ1-5, with D possibly matching TRBD1 (6 bases). Germline V gene sequence: CDR1 SGHRS, CDR2 YFSETQ. The CDR3 is 15 amino acids. Trimming pared 2 bases from V and 3 bases from J, leaving 12 bases between. CDR3 DNA: TGCGCCAGCAGCTTAGGGGGTAGCCCCAATCAGCCCCAGCATTTT. It translates to CASSLGGSPNQPQHF.

The J gene is TRBJ1-6, the V gene TRBV28; no clear D gene. V lost 5 bases and J lost 7, with 15 bases in between. Germline V gene lookup returns CDR1 MDHEN and CDR2 SYDVKM. CDR3 length: 15 residues. CDR3 DNA: TGTGCCAGCAGTCTGGCCGCAGGTCAAAATTCACCCCTCCACTTT. This codes for CASSLAAGQNSPLHF.

This clone was picked up one time. The V and J genes are TRBV7-2 and TRBJ1-2, with 9 bases matching TRBD1. The junction had 13 bases not matched to a gene; V was cut back by 5 bases and J by 3 bases. Germline CDR1 SGHTA, CDR2 FQGNSA. The CDR3 runs 17 residues. The chain's CDR3 is CASSRAPGQGHDYGYTF. DNA of the CDR3: TGTGCCAGCAGCCGGGCGCCGGGACAGGGACATGACTATGGCTACACCTTC.

This sequence joins TRBV10-3 and TRBJ2-3; the D is unclear. Germline CDR1 is ENHRY and CDR2 is SYGVKD. The CDR3 has 15 amino acids. Trimming left V 0 bases short and J 0 bases short, with 7 bases between. DNA of the CDR3: TGTGCCATCAGTGAGTCGACGCTGAGCACAGATACGCAGTATTTT. Its translation is CAISESTLSTDTQYF.

The chain joins TRBV10-3 to TRBJ2-7, with 12 bases aligning to TRBD1. This CDR3 has 14 residues. Germline CDR1 reads ENHRY; CDR2 reads SYGVKD. V shed 6 bases, J shed 4 bases, and the junction held 4 bases outside the gene matches. The CDR3: CAIRGQGASYEQYF. The CDR3, as DNA: TGTGCCATCAGGGGACAGGGGGCATCATACGAGCAGTACTTC.

V gene TRBV5-5 combines with J gene TRBJ1-4; 9 nucleotides match TRBD1. The CDR3 spans 17 residues. CDR1 and CDR2 from the germline V gene are SGHKS and YYEKEE (reference sequence). Unmatched junction bases numbered 10, after V lost 3 bases and J lost 4 bases. As DNA, the CDR3 is TGTGCCAGCAGCTCGCTTCCACAGGGGGCGGGTAATGAAAAACTGTTTTTT. Translated: CASSSLPQGAGNEKLFF.

The rearrangement links TRBV5-4 to TRBJ2-7; no clear D. V lost 3 bases, J lost 3 bases, and 16 bases lay in between. This CDR3 contains 15 residues. Germline lookup yields CDR1 SGHNT and CDR2 YYREEE (reference sequence). The CDR3 nucleotides read TGTGCCAGCAGCTCAAGAGTCGGAATTTTCTACGAGCAGTACTTC. Its translation: CASSSRVGIFYEQYF.

The table lists this clone with a few counts. The V and J genes are TRBV6-5 and TRBJ1-6, with 7 bases fitting TRBD1. The V gene's germline CDR1 is MNHEY and CDR2 SVGAGI. V was pared by 5 bases and J by 7 bases, with 2 bases of the junction left unmatched. The CDR3 length is 13 residues. In DNA form, the CDR3 reads TGTGCCAGCAGTGGGACAGTGAATTCACCCCTCCACTTT. Its translation is CASSGTVNSPLHF.

The V call is TRBV7-7, the J call TRBJ2-7; D gene ambiguous. The CDR3 has 14 amino acids. Germline-derived CDR1 and CDR2 are SSHAT and FNYEAQ (reference sequence). V shed 5 bases and J shed 3 bases, with 14 bases lying between them. This CDR3 reads CASSTHMNSYEQYF. CDR3 coding DNA: TGTGCCAGCAGCACACATATGAACAGCTACGAGCAGTACTTC.

The rearrangement links TRBV11-2 to TRBJ2-6; no clear D gene. CDR3 length: 16 amino acids. In germline, CDR1 is SGHAT, CDR2 FQNNGV. V was pared by 6 bases and J by 0 bases, with 12 bases between. CDR3 DNA: TGTGCCAGCAGTCACGGTTCGGGCTCTGGGGCCAACGTCCTGACTTTC. Translating gives CASSHGSGSGANVLTF.

The chain joins TRBV11-1 to TRBJ2-5, with 11 nucleotides matching TRBD1. CDR3 length: 13 residues. The germline V gene encodes CDR1 SGHAT and CDR2 FQDESV (reference sequence). With 5 bases clipped from V and 5 bases from J, the junction kept 1 base outside the gene matches. The CDR3 sequence is CASSRDRGETQYF. The CDR3 DNA sequence: TGTGCCAGCAGCCGGGACAGGGGGGAGACCCAGTACTTC.

The chain employs TRBV9 and TRBJ1-2, with 8 nucleotides matching TRBD1. The CDR3 length is 15 residues. Germline V gene data show CDR1 as SGDLS and CDR2 as YYNGEE. V trimming: 4 bases; J trimming: 7 bases; junction bases outside the gene matches: 12. The CDR3 here is CASSSILQGAGGYTF. CDR3 bases: TGTGCCAGCAGCTCCATCCTTCAGGGGGCGGGTGGCTACACCTTC.